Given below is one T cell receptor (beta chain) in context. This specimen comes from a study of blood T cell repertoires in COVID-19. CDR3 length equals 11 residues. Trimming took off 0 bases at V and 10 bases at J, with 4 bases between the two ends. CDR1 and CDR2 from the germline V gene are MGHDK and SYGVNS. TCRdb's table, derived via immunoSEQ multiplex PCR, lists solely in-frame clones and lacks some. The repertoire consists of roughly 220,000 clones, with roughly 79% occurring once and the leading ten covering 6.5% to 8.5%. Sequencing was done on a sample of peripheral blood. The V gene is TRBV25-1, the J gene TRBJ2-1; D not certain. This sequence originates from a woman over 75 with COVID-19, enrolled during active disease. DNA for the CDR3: TGTGCCAGCAGTGAATACGGGGAGCAGTTCTTC. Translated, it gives CASSEYGEQFF.